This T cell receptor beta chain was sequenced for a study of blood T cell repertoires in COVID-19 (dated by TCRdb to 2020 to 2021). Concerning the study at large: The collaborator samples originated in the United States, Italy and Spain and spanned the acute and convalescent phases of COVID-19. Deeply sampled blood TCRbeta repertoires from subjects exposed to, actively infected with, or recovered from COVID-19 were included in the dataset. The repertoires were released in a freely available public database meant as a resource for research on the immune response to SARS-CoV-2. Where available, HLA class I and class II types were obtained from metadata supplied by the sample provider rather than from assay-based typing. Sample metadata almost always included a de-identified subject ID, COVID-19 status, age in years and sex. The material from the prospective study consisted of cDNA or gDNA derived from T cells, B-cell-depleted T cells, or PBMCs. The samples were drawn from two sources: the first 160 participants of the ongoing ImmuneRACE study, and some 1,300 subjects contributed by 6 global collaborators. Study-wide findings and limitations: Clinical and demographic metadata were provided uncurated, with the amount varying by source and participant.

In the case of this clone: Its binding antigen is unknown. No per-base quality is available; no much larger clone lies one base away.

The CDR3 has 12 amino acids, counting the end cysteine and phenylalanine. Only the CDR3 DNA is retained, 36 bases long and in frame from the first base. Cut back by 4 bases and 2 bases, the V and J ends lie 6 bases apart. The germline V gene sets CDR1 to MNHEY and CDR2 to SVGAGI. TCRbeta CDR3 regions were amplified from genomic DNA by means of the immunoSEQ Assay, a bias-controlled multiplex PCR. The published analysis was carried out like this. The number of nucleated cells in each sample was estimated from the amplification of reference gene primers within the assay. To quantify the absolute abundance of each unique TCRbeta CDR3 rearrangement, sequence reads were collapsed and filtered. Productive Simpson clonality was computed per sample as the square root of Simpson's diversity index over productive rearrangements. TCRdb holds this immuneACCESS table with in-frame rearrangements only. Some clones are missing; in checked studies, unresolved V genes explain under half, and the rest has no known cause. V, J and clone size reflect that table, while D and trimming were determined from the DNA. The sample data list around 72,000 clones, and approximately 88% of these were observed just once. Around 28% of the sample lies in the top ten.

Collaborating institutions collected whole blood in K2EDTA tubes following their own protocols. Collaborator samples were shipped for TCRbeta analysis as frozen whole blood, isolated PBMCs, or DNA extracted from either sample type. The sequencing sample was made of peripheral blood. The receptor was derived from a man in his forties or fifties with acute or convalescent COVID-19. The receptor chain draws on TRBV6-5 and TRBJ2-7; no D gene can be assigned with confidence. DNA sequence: TGTGCCAGCAGTTCCCAGACCTACGAGCAGTACTTC. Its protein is CASSSQTYEQYF.